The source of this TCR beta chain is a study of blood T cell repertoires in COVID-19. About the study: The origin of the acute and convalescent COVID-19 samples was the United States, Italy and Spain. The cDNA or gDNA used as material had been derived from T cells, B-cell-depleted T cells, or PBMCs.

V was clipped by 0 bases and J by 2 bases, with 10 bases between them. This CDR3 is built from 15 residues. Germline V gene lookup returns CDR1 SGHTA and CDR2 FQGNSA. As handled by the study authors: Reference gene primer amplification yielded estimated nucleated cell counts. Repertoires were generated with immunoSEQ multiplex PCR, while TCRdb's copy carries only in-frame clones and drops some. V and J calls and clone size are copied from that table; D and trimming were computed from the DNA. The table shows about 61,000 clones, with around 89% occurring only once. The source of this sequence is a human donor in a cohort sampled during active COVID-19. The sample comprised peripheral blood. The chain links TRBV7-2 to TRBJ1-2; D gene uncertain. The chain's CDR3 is CASSLAPSVNYGYTF. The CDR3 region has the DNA TGTGCCAGCAGCTTAGCGCCTTCAGTAAACTATGGCTACACCTTC. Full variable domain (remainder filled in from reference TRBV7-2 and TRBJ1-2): GAGVSQSPSNKVTEKGKDVELRCDPISGHTALYWYRQSLGQGLEFLIYFQGNSAPDKSGLPSDRFSAERTGGSVSTLTIQRTQQEDSAVYLCASSLAPSVNYGYTFGSGTRLTVV.